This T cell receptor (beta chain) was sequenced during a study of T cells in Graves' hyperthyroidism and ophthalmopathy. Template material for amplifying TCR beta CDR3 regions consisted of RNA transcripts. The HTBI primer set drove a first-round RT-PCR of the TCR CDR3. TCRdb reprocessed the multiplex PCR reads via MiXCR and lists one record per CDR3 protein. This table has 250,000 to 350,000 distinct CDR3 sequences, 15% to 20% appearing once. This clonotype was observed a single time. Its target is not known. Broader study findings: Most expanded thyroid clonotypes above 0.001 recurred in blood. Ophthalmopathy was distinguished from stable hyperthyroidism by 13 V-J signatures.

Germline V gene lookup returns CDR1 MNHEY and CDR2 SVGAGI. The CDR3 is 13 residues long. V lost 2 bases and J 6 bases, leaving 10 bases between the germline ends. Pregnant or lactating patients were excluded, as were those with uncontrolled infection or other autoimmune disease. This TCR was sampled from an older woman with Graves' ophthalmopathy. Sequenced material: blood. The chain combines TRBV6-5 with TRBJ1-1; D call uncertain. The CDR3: CASSYNWEAEAFF. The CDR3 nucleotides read TGTGCCAGCAGTTACAATTGGGAAGCTGAAGCTTTCTTT.